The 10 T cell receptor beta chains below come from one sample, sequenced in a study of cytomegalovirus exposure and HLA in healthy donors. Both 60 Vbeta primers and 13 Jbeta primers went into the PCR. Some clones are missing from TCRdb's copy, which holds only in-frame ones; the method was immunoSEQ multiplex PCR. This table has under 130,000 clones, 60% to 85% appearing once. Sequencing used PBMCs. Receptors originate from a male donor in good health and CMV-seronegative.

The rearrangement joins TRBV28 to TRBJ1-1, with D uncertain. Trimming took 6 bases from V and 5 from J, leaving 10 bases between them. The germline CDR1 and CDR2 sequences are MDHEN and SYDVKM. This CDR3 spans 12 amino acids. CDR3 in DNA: TGTGCCAGCAGGGAGCCGGGGACTGAAGCTTTCTTT. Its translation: CASREPGTEAFF.

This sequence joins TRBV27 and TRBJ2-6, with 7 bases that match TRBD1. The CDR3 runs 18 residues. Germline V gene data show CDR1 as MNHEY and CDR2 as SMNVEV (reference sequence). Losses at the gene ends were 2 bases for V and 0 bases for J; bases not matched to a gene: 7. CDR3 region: CASSLGPGGRSGANVLTF. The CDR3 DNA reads TGTGCCAGCAGTTTAGGTCCAGGGGGTCGCTCTGGGGCCAACGTCCTGACTTTC.

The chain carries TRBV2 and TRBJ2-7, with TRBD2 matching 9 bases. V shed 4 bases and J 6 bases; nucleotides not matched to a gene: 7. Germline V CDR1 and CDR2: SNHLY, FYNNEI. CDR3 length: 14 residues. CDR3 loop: CASSAGRAGGEQYF. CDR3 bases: TGTGCCAGCAGTGCGGGGAGAGCGGGAGGCGAGCAGTACTTC.

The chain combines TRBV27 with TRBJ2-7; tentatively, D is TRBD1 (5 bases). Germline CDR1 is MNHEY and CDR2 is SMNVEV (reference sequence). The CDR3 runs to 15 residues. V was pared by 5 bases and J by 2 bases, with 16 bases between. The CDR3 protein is CASSQTSLGAYEQYF. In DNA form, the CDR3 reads TGTGCCAGCAGTCAAACATCCCTAGGGGCCTACGAGCAGTACTTC.

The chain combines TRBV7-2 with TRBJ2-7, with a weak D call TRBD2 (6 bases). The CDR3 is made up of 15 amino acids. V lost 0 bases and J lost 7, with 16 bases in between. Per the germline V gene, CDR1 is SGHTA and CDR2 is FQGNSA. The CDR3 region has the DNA TGTGCCAGCAGCTTAGCGACGGGAGAGTCGGGTGAGCAGTACTTC. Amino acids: CASSLATGESGEQYF.

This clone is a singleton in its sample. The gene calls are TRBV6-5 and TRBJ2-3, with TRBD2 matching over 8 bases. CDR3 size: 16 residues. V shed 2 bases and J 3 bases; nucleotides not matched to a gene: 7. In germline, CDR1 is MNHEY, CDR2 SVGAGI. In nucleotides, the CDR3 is TGTGCCAGCAGTTACGGAGCTAGCGGGTCAACAGATACGCAGTATTTT. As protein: CASSYGASGSTDTQYF.

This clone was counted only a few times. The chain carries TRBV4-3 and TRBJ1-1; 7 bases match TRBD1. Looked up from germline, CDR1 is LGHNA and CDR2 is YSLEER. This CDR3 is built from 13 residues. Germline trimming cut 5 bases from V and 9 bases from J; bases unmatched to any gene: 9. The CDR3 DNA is TGCGCCAGCAGCTCCATGGGGGACAGAAAAGCTTTCTTT. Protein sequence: CASSSMGDRKAFF.

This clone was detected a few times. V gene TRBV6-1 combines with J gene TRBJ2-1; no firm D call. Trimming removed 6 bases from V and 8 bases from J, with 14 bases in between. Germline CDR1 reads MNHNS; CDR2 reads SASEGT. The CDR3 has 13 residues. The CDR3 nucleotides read TGTGCCAGCAGCCATCCCGCTAGGTATGAGCAGTTCTTC. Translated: CASSHPARYEQFF.

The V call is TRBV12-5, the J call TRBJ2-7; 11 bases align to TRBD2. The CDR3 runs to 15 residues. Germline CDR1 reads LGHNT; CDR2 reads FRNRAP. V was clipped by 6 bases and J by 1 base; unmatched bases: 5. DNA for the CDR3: TGTGCTAGTGGGTCCACTAGCGGGGGTTCCTACGAGCAGTACTTC. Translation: CASGSTSGGSYEQYF.

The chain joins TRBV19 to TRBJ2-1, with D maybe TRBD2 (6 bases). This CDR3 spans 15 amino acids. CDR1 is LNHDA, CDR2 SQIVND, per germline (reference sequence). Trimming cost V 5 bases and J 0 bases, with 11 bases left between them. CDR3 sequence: CASSALASSYNEQFF. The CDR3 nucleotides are TGTGCCAGTAGTGCTCTAGCGAGCTCCTACAATGAGCAGTTCTTC. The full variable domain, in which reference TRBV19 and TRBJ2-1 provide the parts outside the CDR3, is DGGITQSPKYLFRKEGQNVTLSCEQNLNHDAMYWYRQDPGQGLRLIYYSQIVNDFQKGDIAEGYSVSREKKESFPLTVTSAQKNPTAFYLCASSALASSYNEQFFGPGTRLTVL.